The present TCR beta chain was sequenced within a study of cytomegalovirus exposure and HLA in healthy donors. Notes on the study in general: Later analysis suggested links between common viral pathogens and several top significant clusters. Researchers catalogued some 160 TCR beta chains as cytomegalovirus-associated. The classifier, whose performance was assessed in both the original and validation cohorts, reportedly diagnosed cytomegalovirus status with high specificity and sensitivity.

The PCR ran on 60 Vbeta and 13 Jbeta primers. Here immunoSEQ multiplex PCR was the method, and the copy in TCRdb shows in-frame clones only, minus some. The sample consists of about 190,000 clones, 87% of them appearing once. Of note for this clone: The antigen remains unidentified.

Per the germline V gene, CDR1 is LNHDA and CDR2 is SQIVND (reference sequence). V shed 5 bases and J 0 bases; nucleotides not matched to a gene: 13. This CDR3 has 19 residues. Source material: PBMCs. This chain connects TRBV19 to TRBJ2-6; 7 bases are a match to TRBD1. The sequence was collected from a man aged 30 to 39 in good health and CMV-seronegative. The CDR3 sequence: CASSSHTLGQASGANVLTF. CDR3 bases: TGTGCCAGTAGTTCACACACCCTTGGACAGGCCTCTGGGGCCAACGTCCTGACTTTC.